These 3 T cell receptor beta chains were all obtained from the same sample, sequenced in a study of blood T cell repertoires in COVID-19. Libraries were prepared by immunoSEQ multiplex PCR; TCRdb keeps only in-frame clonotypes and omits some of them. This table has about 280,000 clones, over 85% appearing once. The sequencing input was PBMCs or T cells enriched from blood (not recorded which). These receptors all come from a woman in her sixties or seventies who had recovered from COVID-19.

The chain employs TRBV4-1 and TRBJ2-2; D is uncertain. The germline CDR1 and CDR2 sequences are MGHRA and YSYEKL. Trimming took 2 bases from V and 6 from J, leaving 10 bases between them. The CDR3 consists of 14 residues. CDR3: CASSQSPGAGELFF. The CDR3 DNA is TGCGCCAGCAGCCAATCCCCCGGAGCCGGGGAGCTGTTTTTT.

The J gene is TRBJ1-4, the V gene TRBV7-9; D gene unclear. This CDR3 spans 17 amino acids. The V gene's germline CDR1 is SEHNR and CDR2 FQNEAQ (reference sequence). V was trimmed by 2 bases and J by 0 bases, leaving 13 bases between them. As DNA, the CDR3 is TGTGCCAGCAGCTTACTTGCTCCTGCGTCAACTAATGAAAAACTGTTTTTT. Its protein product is CASSLLAPASTNEKLFF.

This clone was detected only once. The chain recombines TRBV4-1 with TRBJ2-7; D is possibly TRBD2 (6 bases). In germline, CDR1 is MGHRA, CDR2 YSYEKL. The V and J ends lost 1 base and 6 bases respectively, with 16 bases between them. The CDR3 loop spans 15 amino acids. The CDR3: CASSQVAGSGIEQYF. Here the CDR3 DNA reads TGCGCCAGCAGCCAAGTGGCGGGATCGGGAATCGAGCAGTACTTC.